This TCR beta chain was recovered during a study of T cells in Graves' hyperthyroidism and ophthalmopathy. The study, taken as a whole, reports: Clonotypes that were expanded in thyroid above 0.001 mostly appeared in blood too.

RNA transcripts were the template for amplifying TCR beta CDR3 regions. HTBI primers were the set used in a first-round RT-PCR of the TCR CDR3. MiXCR, applied by TCRdb to the multiplex PCR reads, yields one record per CDR3 protein. Seen here are about 420,000 distinct CDR3 sequences, around 13% observed once, and the top ten hold more than 4.5%. Patients were aged 18 to 65, had disease duration under 2 months, and had newly diagnosed hyperthyroidism. Exclusion criteria comprised uncontrolled infection, other autoimmune disease, pregnancy or lactation. In regard to this clonotype: Its antigen is currently unknown.

Germline V lookup: CDR1 LNHDA, CDR2 SQIVND (reference sequence). The V end was cut by 7 bases, the J end by 10 bases, with 13 bases between. The CDR3 has 11 residues. Material: blood. The rearrangement uses TRBV19 and TRBJ2-5, with a weak D call TRBD2 (6 bases). The TCR originated in a woman aged 18-29 years with Graves' hyperthyroidism. The CDR3 loop is CASKGSGYQYF. The CDR3 DNA reads TGTGCCAGTAAAGGTAGCGGCTACCAGTACTTC.